The entry that follows covers one T cell receptor (beta chain) sequence. Its antigen is unidentified. The record originates from a study of CD8 T cell repertoires and HIV-1 epitope variants. Overall study: Control wells had CMV/EBV/flu peptides, negative Ebola AY9, or no peptide.

The table came from immunoSEQ multiplex PCR; TCRdb's copy has only in-frame clones and leaves some out. This table has 5,500 to 6,000 clones, 60% to 80% appearing once. This CDR3 region has 13 residues. The V and J ends lost 3 bases and 8 bases respectively, with 11 bases between them. CDR1 MNHNS and CDR2 SASEGT come from the germline V gene. Source material: cultured CD8+ T cells derived from PBMCs. This TCR was recovered from a male donor with HIV. The V gene is TRBV6-1, the J gene TRBJ2-1; the D gene could be TRBD1 or TRBD2 (5 bases each). CDR3 sequence reads: CASSELRDDEQFF. CDR3 in DNA: TGTGCCAGCAGTGAGCTCAGGGACGATGAGCAGTTCTTC.